These 18 T cell receptor beta chains were sequenced from one sample in a study of blood T cells in healthy people across ages. Using a J-beta primer mix together with a sample-barcoded 5' primer, a second PCR was run for roughly 6 to 11 cycles. MiXCR was run by TCRdb on the 5' RACE reads, yielding one entry per CDR3 protein. The sample has some 920,000 distinct CDR3 sequences, around 54% seen once; the top ten hold 20% to 25%. Material for sequencing was blood. These receptor sequences come from a woman aged 60-70 years in good health.

CDR3 region: CASFVAGAAYNEQFF. In DNA form, the CDR3 reads TGTGCCAGCTTCGTAGCGGGAGCCGCCTACAATGAGCAGTTCTTC. The chain is built from TRBV7-9 and TRBJ2-1; 9 nucleotides align to TRBD2. This CDR3 region has 15 residues. Unmatched junction bases numbered 7, after V lost 8 bases and J lost 2 bases. Per the germline V gene, CDR1 is SEHNR and CDR2 is FQNEAQ (reference sequence). The full variable domain, with the rest looked up from reference TRBV7-9 and TRBJ2-1, is DTGVSQNPRHKITKRGQNVTFRCDPISEHNRLYWYRQTLGQGPEFLTYFQNEAQLEKSRLLSDRFSAERPKGSFSTLEIQRTEQGDSAMYLCASFVAGAAYNEQFFGPGTRLTVL.

The rearrangement uses TRBV20-1 and TRBJ2-1, with D unclear. Germline CDR1 DFQATT, CDR2 SNEGSKA (reference sequence). The CDR3 is 13 residues long. V was shortened by 4 bases and J by 7 bases, with 14 bases between the two germline ends. Here the CDR3 DNA reads TGCAGTGCTACCCTCAGGAGACCGAATGAGCAGTTCTTC. Its translation is CSATLRRPNEQFF.

This clonotype showed up just a few times. This rearrangement joins TRBV29-1 to TRBJ2-5; D not certain. Germline loops: CDR1 SQVTM, CDR2 ANQGSEA. The CDR3 sequence is 13 residues long. The V and J ends lost 6 bases and 0 bases respectively, with 11 bases between them. The CDR3 nucleotides read TGCAGCGTCGCCGTGGGATACCAAGAGACCCAGTACTTC. Amino acids: CSVAVGYQETQYF.

The CDR3 spells CASSVGVGVYYGYTF. CDR3 DNA: TGTGCCAGCAGCGTAGGAGTGGGCGTATACTATGGCTACACCTTC. V usage is TRBV9 and J usage is TRBJ1-2, with no clear D. The CDR3 sequence is 15 residues long. V was clipped by 0 bases and J by 3 bases, with 12 bases between them. Germline V CDR1 and CDR2: SGDLS, YYNGEE.

This clonotype was observed a handful of times. This chain connects TRBV20-1 to TRBJ1-5; D is unclear. The CDR3 consists of 14 residues. The germline V and J ends were trimmed by 4 bases and 2 bases, with 12 bases remaining between them. The germline V gene has CDR1 DFQATT and CDR2 SNEGSKA (reference sequence). CDR3 sequence (DNA): TGCAGTGCTATAGACCCCCTCGGCAATCAGCCCCAGCATTTT. Protein sequence: CSAIDPLGNQPQHF.

The count of this clonotype is one. This chain connects TRBV20-1 to TRBJ2-3; TRBD2 matches 9 bases. The germline CDR1 and CDR2 sequences are DFQATT and SNEGSKA (reference sequence). The CDR3 spans 15 residues. V was pared by 5 bases and J by 3 bases, with 9 bases of the junction left unmatched. Written as DNA, the CDR3 is TGCAGTGCTGGACGGGGCGGGAGGGCGACAGATACGCAGTATTTT. It yields the protein CSAGRGGRATDTQYF.

This sequence joins TRBV27 and TRBJ1-1, with D hard to call. The V gene's germline CDR1 is MNHEY and CDR2 SMNVEV (reference sequence). The CDR3 totals 12 residues. V was pared by 4 bases and J by 7 bases, with 10 bases between. CDR3 loop: CASSYQTGEAFF. The CDR3 region has the DNA TGTGCCAGCAGTTACCAGACGGGTGAAGCTTTCTTT.

The rearrangement links TRBV11-2 to TRBJ2-3; 10 bases agree with TRBD1. V trimming: 1 base; J trimming: 1 base; junction bases outside the gene matches: 8. Germline V lookup: CDR1 SGHAT, CDR2 FQNNGV. This CDR3 spans 18 amino acids. The chain's CDR3 is CASSLVSLGTGGTDTQYF. For the CDR3, the DNA is TGTGCCAGCAGCTTAGTATCATTAGGGACAGGGGGCACAGATACGCAGTATTTT.

This clonotype occurred a few times. The genes are TRBV15 and TRBJ2-3, with D uncertain. V lost 1 base and J lost 0, with 8 bases in between. This CDR3 comprises 15 residues. Germline V gives CDR1 LNHNV, CDR2 YYDKDF (reference sequence). CDR3 DNA sequence: TGTGCCACCAGCAGAGGACAAGCTAGCACAGATACGCAGTATTTT. Amino acid sequence: CATSRGQASTDTQYF.

This clonotype was observed a few times. The chain joins TRBV29-1 to TRBJ1-5; D is possibly TRBD1 (5 bases). The CDR3 covers 12 residues. Germline V gene lookup returns CDR1 SQVTM and CDR2 ANQGSEA. The V end was cut by 7 bases, the J end by 6 bases, with 13 bases between. In nucleotides, the CDR3 is TGCAGCGCCTCGGGTGGGGGTCAGCCCCAGCATTTT. It yields the protein CSASGGGQPQHF.

The chain couples TRBV4-1 to TRBJ1-4; 7 bases are shared with TRBD1. The trim removed 3 bases at V and 6 bases at J, leaving 7 bases unmatched. Germline CDR1 is MGHRA and CDR2 is YSYEKL. The CDR3 length is 15 residues. CDR3 nucleotides: TGCGCCAGCAGCCAGCCGGGACAGAGGCATGAAAAACTGTTTTTT. Amino acid sequence: CASSQPGQRHEKLFF.

This clonotype has a single count. The chain couples TRBV28 to TRBJ2-7; a weak D match, TRBD1 (6 bases). The J call could be wrong; TRBJ2-1 is a better fit for the DNA end. Germline assignment: CDR1 MDHEN and CDR2 SYDVKM. CDR3 length: 12 residues. This CDR3 reads CASNNRVHEQFF. CDR3 in DNA: TGTGCCAGCAACAACAGGGTACATGAGCAGTTCTTC.

This chain joins TRBV28 and TRBJ2-1; possible D gene TRBD1, 6 bases. V was clipped by 6 bases and J by 5 bases, with 20 bases between them. Germline assignment: CDR1 MDHEN and CDR2 SYDVKM. The CDR3 covers 16 residues. The CDR3 DNA is TGTGCCAGCAGACCTCACAGGGCTGTTCTAAACAATGAGCAGTTCTTC. It yields the protein CASRPHRAVLNNEQFF.

This sequence joins TRBV12-3 or TRBV12-4 and TRBJ1-2; D not resolved. This CDR3 region has 13 residues. V lost 5 bases to trimming and J lost 1 base, with 8 bases between them. CDR3 residues: CASSPLHNYGYTF. In nucleotides, the CDR3 is TGTGCCAGCAGTCCCCTCCATAACTATGGCTACACCTTC.

This clonotype came up many times. The chain employs TRBV15 and TRBJ2-5; unclear D gene. The germline gives CDR1 LNHNV, CDR2 YYDKDF (reference sequence). The CDR3 runs 13 residues. The V and J ends lost 3 bases and 4 bases respectively, with 9 bases between them. This CDR3 is CATSRDLGETQYF. The CDR3 region has the DNA TGTGCCACCAGCAGGGACCTCGGAGAGACCCAGTACTTC.

This clonotype appeared a few times. This sequence joins TRBV6-2 or TRBV6-3 and TRBJ2-5; D gene ambiguous. The J call may be wrong; the DNA end is better matched by TRBJ2-7. Germline V lookup: CDR1 MNHEY, CDR2 SVGEGT. The CDR3 has 11 amino acids. The CDR3 spells CASHDQYEQYF. The CDR3 DNA sequence: TGTGCCAGTCACGACCAATACGAGCAGTACTTC.

The chain employs TRBV7-9 and TRBJ2-5, with D maybe TRBD2 (6 bases). The CDR3 is 15 residues long. The germline CDR1 and CDR2 sequences are SEHNR and FQNEAQ (reference sequence). V gave up 5 bases and J gave up 1 base, with 14 bases separating them. CDR3 sequence: CASSPIWRGQETQYF. The CDR3 nucleotides are TGTGCCAGCAGCCCCATCTGGCGGGGCCAAGAGACCCAGTACTTC.

The rearrangement links TRBV3-1 to TRBJ1-2; D unclear. Germline values: CDR1 LGHDT, CDR2 YNNKEL (reference sequence). V gave up 4 bases and J gave up 8 bases, with 17 bases separating them. The CDR3 totals 14 residues. CDR3 coding DNA: TGTGCCAGCAGCCCATACAGTATGTCGAGGGGCTACACCTTC. This gives the protein CASSPYSMSRGYTF.